The 14 T cell receptor beta chains reported below all come from one sample, sequenced in a study of a mutant IDH1 vaccine in newly diagnosed glioma. Clones were read by immunoSEQ multiplex PCR, and TCRdb kept only the in-frame ones, dropping some. The sample shows under 25,000 clones, roughly 93% of them seen only once. The time point denotes: baseline, week 1 (first vaccination visit). Treatment meaning: pre-vaccination baseline after standard-of-care therapy. This specimen was PBMCs, taken from a glioma patient treated with radiotherapy, temozolomide or both. The source is a man aged 35 to 55 with glioma.

J is TRBJ2-3 and V is TRBV7-2; 9 positions match TRBD2. This CDR3 comprises 15 residues. Unmatched junction bases numbered 4, after V lost 5 bases and J lost 1 base. Germline V gene data show CDR1 as SGHTA and CDR2 as FQGNSA. The CDR3 sequence is CASSRGTSRTDTQYF. The CDR3 region has the DNA TGTGCCAGCAGCCGCGGGACTAGCCGCACAGATACGCAGTATTTT. Looking up the rest from reference TRBV7-2 and TRBJ2-3 gives the full variable domain: GAGVSQSPSNKVTEKGKDVELRCDPISGHTALYWYRQSLGQGLEFLIYFQGNSAPDKSGLPSDRFSAERTGGSVSTLTIQRTQQEDSAVYLCASSRGTSRTDTQYFGPGTRLTVL.

The chain carries TRBV6-6 and TRBJ2-5; D call uncertain. CDR3 length: 15 amino acids. Between the trimmed V and J ends, which lost 7 bases and 0 bases, there was a span of 15 bases. In germline, CDR1 is MNHNY, CDR2 SVGAGI (reference sequence). CDR3 residues: CASNTGGAYQETQYF. The CDR3 region has the DNA TGTGCCAGCAATACGGGCGGCGCGTACCAAGAGACCCAGTACTTC.

The chain uses TRBV10-3 and TRBJ2-7, with 7 positions matching TRBD2. The CDR3 sequence is 17 residues long. The J segment lost 2 bases and the V segment lost 0 bases, leaving 10 bases of the junction unmatched. Germline V gene lookup returns CDR1 ENHRY and CDR2 SYGVKD. The CDR3 loop is CAISESTLRDYTYEQYF. The CDR3 DNA follows: TGTGCCATCAGTGAGTCGACTCTTAGGGACTACACCTACGAGCAGTACTTC.

The gene calls are TRBV7-9 and TRBJ1-4, with TRBD1 matching 9 bases. After removal of 5 bases from V and 5 bases from J, the junction contained 9 bases not matched to a gene. The CDR3 totals 16 residues. The germline CDR1 and CDR2 sequences are SEHNR and FQNEAQ (reference sequence). This chain's CDR3 is CASSTWGQGANEKLFF. As DNA, the CDR3 is TGTGCCAGCAGCACTTGGGGACAGGGAGCAAATGAAAAACTGTTTTTT.

The chain recombines TRBV7-9 with TRBJ2-2; 8 bases are shared with TRBD1. After removal of 7 bases from V and 1 base from J, the junction contained 5 bases not matched to a gene. Germline CDR1 is SEHNR and CDR2 is FQNEAQ (reference sequence). The CDR3 is made up of 15 amino acids. CDR3 in amino acids: CASITDRENTGELFF. CDR3 coding DNA: TGTGCCAGCATCACGGACAGGGAGAACACCGGGGAGCTGTTTTTT.

This chain links TRBV7-9 with TRBJ1-2; TRBD1 matches at 7 bases. The V gene end was trimmed by 4 bases and the J gene end by 2 bases; junction bases not matched to a gene: 4. The CDR3 runs to 14 residues. CDR1 and CDR2 (germline): SEHNR, FQNEAQ (reference sequence). The CDR3 loop reads CASSSTGNNYGYTF. CDR3 DNA: TGTGCCAGCAGCTCGACAGGGAACAACTATGGCTACACCTTC.

The chain recombines TRBV11-2 with TRBJ2-7; possibly TRBD2 for D (6 bases). Per the germline V gene, CDR1 is SGHAT and CDR2 is FQNNGV. Trimming took 1 base from V and 8 from J, leaving 18 bases between them. The CDR3 is 15 amino acids. The CDR3 reads CASSLVAQWRVQQYF. The DNA for the CDR3 is TGTGCCAGCAGCTTAGTTGCTCAATGGAGGGTCCAGCAGTACTTC.

The table lists this clone with a count of one. V gene TRBV19 combines with J gene TRBJ2-2; 9 bases map to TRBD1. Germline V gene data show CDR1 as LNHDA and CDR2 as SQIVND (reference sequence). V was clipped by 10 bases and J by 4 bases; unmatched bases: 7. The length of the CDR3 is 14 residues. The CDR3 spells CATRDRATTGELFF. The CDR3, as DNA: TGTGCCACTAGGGACAGGGCTACCACCGGGGAGCTGTTTTTT.

The V call is TRBV7-2, the J call TRBJ2-7, with a weak D call TRBD2 (5 bases). V was trimmed by 6 bases and J by 5 bases, leaving 14 bases between them. Germline V CDR1 and CDR2: SGHTA, FQGNSA. The CDR3 covers 13 residues. CDR3 sequence reads: CASRDPGINEQYF. The DNA of the CDR3 is TGTGCCAGCAGGGATCCGGGGATTAACGAGCAGTACTTC.

This CDR3 is CASSQEMGMGNTIYF. The CDR3 bases are TGCGCCAGCAGCCAAGAAATGGGAATGGGAAACACCATATATTTT. V usage is TRBV4-1 and J usage is TRBJ1-3; D unclear. V lost 0 bases to trimming and J lost 4 bases, with 10 bases between them. The CDR3 totals 15 residues. The V gene's germline CDR1 is MGHRA and CDR2 YSYEKL.

V usage is TRBV6-5 and J usage is TRBJ2-3; D is undetermined. The germline gives CDR1 MNHEY, CDR2 SVGAGI. Trimming left V 2 bases short and J 2 bases short, with 5 bases between. The CDR3 runs 13 residues. The CDR3 sequence: CASSYQSTDTQYF. DNA for the CDR3: TGTGCCAGCAGTTACCAGTCCACAGATACGCAGTATTTT.

The chain employs TRBV7-8 and TRBJ2-1, with a possible D match to TRBD2 (6 bases). This CDR3 is built from 16 residues. V shed 5 bases and J shed 0 bases, with 14 bases lying between them. The V gene's germline CDR1 is SGHVS and CDR2 FQNEAQ. The CDR3 DNA sequence: TGTGCCAGCAGCCCGGGGGTCACAAGCTCCTACAATGAGCAGTTCTTC. This sequence encodes CASSPGVTSSYNEQFF.

The V gene is TRBV27, the J gene TRBJ1-5; no firm D call. From germline, CDR1 is MNHEY and CDR2 SMNVEV (reference sequence). V gave up 3 bases and J gave up 0 bases, with 6 bases separating them. The CDR3 consists of 14 residues. CDR3 nucleotides: TGTGCCAGCAGTTTTAGTGGTAGCAATCAGCCCCAGCATTTT. Its translation is CASSFSGSNQPQHF.

This clone has only one observation. The chain is built from TRBV5-6 and TRBJ1-6, with D perhaps matching TRBD1 (6 bases). Germline V gene data show CDR1 as SGHDT and CDR2 as YYEEEE. The CDR3 consists of 15 residues. Between the trimmed V and J ends, which lost 3 bases and 6 bases, there was a span of 13 bases. CDR3 nucleotides: TGTGCCAGCAGCTCAAGGGGGGTCGGTAATTCACCCCTCCACTTT. It translates to CASSSRGVGNSPLHF.